The 16 T cell receptor beta chains below were found in one sample sequenced in a study of T cell repertoires in cytomegalovirus infection. TCRdb reprocessed the reads via MiXCR and lists one record per CDR3 protein. Of 150,000 to 200,000 distinct CDR3 sequences listed, roughly 9.8% are singletons. Sequencing was performed on PBMCs. These receptors came from a human donor in good health (CMV status not recorded). Some clones in this sample may be carry-over from other donors' samples.

The rearrangement joins TRBV12-3 or TRBV12-4 to TRBJ1-2; 7 bases are a match to TRBD1. V shed 6 bases, J shed 5 bases, and the junction held 9 bases outside the gene matches. The CDR3 spans 14 residues. This CDR3 reads CASRPGTVKYGYTF. CDR3 DNA: TGTGCCAGCAGACCCGGGACAGTGAAATATGGCTACACCTTC.

This clonotype was detected ten times or more. The rearrangement joins TRBV6-2 or TRBV6-3 to TRBJ1-5, with TRBD1 matching 8 bases. The germline gives CDR1 MNHEY, CDR2 SVGEGT. With V trimmed by 8 bases and J by 7 bases, 10 bases remained unmatched. This CDR3 has 14 amino acids. CDR3 sequence: CASDDRGLGQPQHF. CDR3 nucleotide sequence: TGTGCCAGCGACGACAGGGGATTGGGACAGCCCCAGCATTTT.

This clonotype was observed a few times. The rearrangement uses TRBV7-3 and TRBJ2-1, with D tentatively TRBD2 (6 bases). Trimming left V 2 bases short and J 4 bases short, with 12 bases between. Germline lookup yields CDR1 SGHTA and CDR2 FQGTGA. CDR3 length: 15 amino acids. CDR3 loop: CASSLLGSAYNEQFF. DNA of the CDR3: TGTGCCAGCAGCTTACTCGGGAGCGCTTACAATGAGCAGTTCTTC.

In this sample, this clonotype turned up many times. V gene TRBV5-6 combines with J gene TRBJ1-1; D is possibly TRBD1 (6 bases). This CDR3 spans 15 amino acids. Germline V gives CDR1 SGHDT, CDR2 YYEEEE. Trimming took 1 base from V and 0 from J, leaving 10 bases between them. CDR3 region: CASSLRGGLNTEAFF. CDR3 coding DNA: TGTGCCAGCAGCTTGAGGGGGGGGCTGAACACTGAAGCTTTCTTT.

This clonotype has ten or more counts. This sequence joins TRBV7-2 and TRBJ1-3, with a tentative D call TRBD1 (6 bases). The CDR3 loop spans 15 amino acids. Germline V gene lookup returns CDR1 SGHTA and CDR2 FQGNSA. The V end was cut by 4 bases, the J end by 2 bases, with 12 bases between. The CDR3 is CASSSHGTTGNTIYF. The CDR3 nucleotides are TGTGCCAGCAGCTCGCACGGGACAACTGGAAACACCATATATTTT.

This clonotype was recorded many times. This chain uses TRBV28 with TRBJ2-3; D remains ambiguous. The V gene lost 1 base and the J gene lost 0 bases, with 5 bases spanning the gap. The V gene's germline CDR1 is MDHEN and CDR2 SYDVKM. This CDR3 is 14 amino acids long. The CDR3 bases are TGTGCCAGCAGTTTATTGCAGAGCACAGATACGCAGTATTTT. This sequence encodes CASSLLQSTDTQYF.

This clonotype showed up many times. The chain links TRBV7-8 to TRBJ1-1, with 9 bases aligning to TRBD1. This CDR3 has 15 amino acids. J was trimmed by 4 bases and V by 0 bases; bases with no gene match: 3. Germline CDR1 is SGHVS and CDR2 is FQNEAQ. The CDR3 loop reads CASSLARQGGTEAFF. The DNA for the CDR3 is TGTGCCAGCAGCTTAGCAAGACAGGGGGGCACTGAAGCTTTCTTT. The variable domain in full, with the rest retrieved from reference TRBV7-8 and TRBJ1-1, is GAGVSQSPRYKVAKRGQDVALRCDPISGHVSLFWYQQALGQGPEFLTYFQNEAQLDKSGLPSDRFFAERPEGSVSTLKIQRTQQEDSAVYLCASSLARQGGTEAFFGQGTRLTVV.

This clonotype was picked up many times. The chain uses TRBV7-6 and TRBJ2-2; TRBD2 is a possible D gene (5 bases). V gave up 6 bases and J gave up 5 bases, with 16 bases separating them. There are 15 residues in the CDR3. Germline lookup yields CDR1 SGHVS and CDR2 FNYEAQ. The CDR3 DNA follows: TGTGCCAGCAGATCTTGGCTCGGCGGGACCGGGGAGCTGTTTTTT. As protein: CASRSWLGGTGELFF.

The J gene is TRBJ2-2, the V gene TRBV20-1; 11 nucleotides line up with TRBD2. The germline gives CDR1 DFQATT, CDR2 SNEGSKA (reference sequence). This CDR3 is built from 17 residues. Trimming took 1 base from V and 3 from J; bases not matched to a gene: 7. The CDR3 is CSARGVAGGGYTGELFF. Written as DNA, the CDR3 is TGCAGTGCTAGAGGGGTAGCGGGAGGGGGCTACACCGGGGAGCTGTTTTTT.

In this sample, this clonotype turned up many times. The genes are TRBV30 and TRBJ2-2; 10 bases are shared with TRBD2. The length of the CDR3 is 14 residues. Losses at the gene ends were 7 bases for V and 6 bases for J; bases not matched to a gene: 8. Germline CDR1 is GTSNPN and CDR2 is SVGIG (reference sequence). The CDR3 coding sequence is TGTGCCTTCCAGCGGGAGGGCCGCGCCGGGGAGCTGTTTTTT. Translation: CAFQREGRAGELFF.

This clonotype has more than one count but fewer than ten. The CDR3 region has the DNA TGTGCCACCAGTGGCCCAGGGCTCTCTGGAAACACCATATATTTT. Its protein is CATSGPGLSGNTIYF. This chain uses TRBV15 with TRBJ1-3, with TRBD1 as a possible D gene (5 bases). The CDR3 covers 15 residues. Looked up from germline, CDR1 is LNHNV and CDR2 is YYDKDF (reference sequence). V gave up 6 bases and J gave up 0 bases, with 12 bases separating them.

The V call is TRBV29-1, the J call TRBJ1-1; D call uncertain. The CDR3 contains 15 residues. Germline-derived CDR1 and CDR2 are SQVTM and ANQGSEA. Trimming pared 3 bases from V and 1 base from J, leaving 15 bases between. As DNA, the CDR3 is TGCAGCGTTGAGAGCCTAGGACGGGGGAACACTGAAGCTTTCTTT. This translates into CSVESLGRGNTEAFF.

This clonotype was counted at least ten times. This chain links TRBV7-2 with TRBJ1-4; 7 bases fit TRBD1. Germline V gene lookup returns CDR1 SGHTA and CDR2 FQGNSA. This CDR3 comprises 17 residues. V shed 2 bases, J shed 5 bases, and the junction held 11 bases outside the gene matches. For the CDR3, the DNA is TGTGCCAGCAGCTTAAGAGGTATCCGGGACAGAAATGAAAAACTGTTTTTT. Protein: CASSLRGIRDRNEKLFF.

This clonotype was recorded at least ten times. CDR3 residues: CATVRDHSNQPQHF. The CDR3 bases are TGTGCCACCGTAAGGGACCACAGCAATCAGCCCCAGCATTTT. V and J are TRBV6-2 or TRBV6-3 and TRBJ1-5; the D gene is possibly TRBD1 (5 bases). Trimming took off 10 bases at V and 1 base at J, with 14 bases between the two ends. This CDR3 has 14 residues. Germline V lookup: CDR1 MNHEY, CDR2 SVGEGT.

The chain combines TRBV6-6 with TRBJ2-2, with TRBD1 matching over 7 bases. V dropped 7 bases and J dropped 2; count of bases not matched to a gene: 7. The germline V gene has CDR1 MNHNY and CDR2 SVGAGI (reference sequence). This CDR3 is 15 amino acids long. The CDR3 loop is CASTPRQGNTGELFF. The CDR3 coding sequence is TGTGCCAGCACCCCGAGACAGGGAAACACCGGGGAGCTGTTTTTT.

V and J are TRBV2 and TRBJ1-6, with TRBD1 identical over 10 bases. The CDR3 length is 16 residues. CDR1 and CDR2 from the germline V gene are SNHLY and FYNNEI. The V segment lost 7 bases and the J segment 8 bases; nucleotides outside the gene matches: 11. CDR3 in amino acids: CASTRRGTGVHSPLHF. CDR3 nucleotides: TGTGCCAGCACCAGGAGAGGGACAGGGGTTCATTCACCCCTCCACTTT.